This T cell receptor (beta chain) was sequenced during a study of blood T cell repertoires in COVID-19. Study-wide background: There were acute and convalescent COVID-19 samples, and they came from the United States, Italy and Spain.

The CDR3 consists of 15 residues. Germline V gene lookup returns CDR1 SGHTA and CDR2 FQGNSA. With V trimmed by 7 bases and J by 2 bases, 10 bases remained unmatched. Original methodology: Reference gene primer amplification yielded estimated nucleated cell counts. TCRdb's copy holds only in-frame clones and misses some; the assay was immunoSEQ multiplex PCR. That table gives V, J and clone size, and the DNA gave D and trimming. The repertoire holds about 220,000 clones, with approximately 85% as singletons. Patients from Seattle were sampled longitudinally, starting during active infection. This TCR came from a woman aged 65 to 85 with COVID-19, enrolled during active disease. This chain uses TRBV7-2 with TRBJ2-7, with 8 bases lining up with TRBD1. The sample taken for sequencing was peripheral blood. CDR3 protein: CASTRSTGGTYEQYF. The CDR3 DNA is TGTGCCAGCACCAGGTCCACAGGGGGGACCTACGAGCAGTACTTC.